This T cell receptor beta chain was observed in a study of cytomegalovirus exposure and HLA in healthy donors. Study results and caveats: Segments of the TCR beta V type were, in most cases, productive about 90% or about 30% of the time in an earlier analysis. According to reports, the classifier identified cytomegalovirus status with high specificity and sensitivity.

About this clone: Its antigen is still unknown.

Germline V gives CDR1 SGHVS, CDR2 FNYEAQ. V gave up 0 bases and J gave up 3 bases, with 8 bases separating them. The CDR3 sequence is 14 residues long. The PCR made use of 60 Vbeta and 13 Jbeta primers. The table came from immunoSEQ multiplex PCR; TCRdb's copy has only in-frame clones and leaves some out. The sample carries around 120,000 clones, about 80% recorded once. The chain joins TRBV7-6 to TRBJ1-1; D gene unclear. This TCR came from a female donor in good health and CMV-seropositive. Material for sequencing was PBMCs. The chain's CDR3 is CASSLADGDTEAFF. CDR3 in DNA: TGTGCCAGCAGCTTAGCGGACGGGGACACTGAAGCTTTCTTT.